The entry that follows covers one T cell receptor beta chain sequence. Its antigen remains unknown. This sample is drawn from a study of regulatory T cells in long-lasting Graves disease. Study-wide points: For persistent Graves' patients, TCR diversity was lower than for newly diagnosed ones. Persistent patients shared more public clonotypes (approximately 2,700) than newly diagnosed patients (under 1,000).

The CDR3 is made up of 15 amino acids. Germline CDR1 reads MNHNS; CDR2 reads SASEGT. V lost 6 bases, J lost 4 bases, and 11 bases stayed unmatched. Specified time point: newly diagnosed GD, antithyroid drugs for less than 3 months. After RNA was extracted from PBMCs, the TCR library was made from it. HTBI primers from iRepertoire and Arm-PCR of CDR3 regions yielded the TCR beta libraries. One entry per CDR3 protein results from TCRdb running MiXCR on the multiplex PCR reads. The data contain roughly 610,000 distinct CDR3 sequences, roughly 15% of them singletons. The sample also formed part of further work on T cells in Graves' hyperthyroidism and ophthalmopathy.

The material sequenced was peripheral blood mononuclear cells (PBMCs), taken at new diagnosis, from a patient treated with antithyroid drugs. The chain couples TRBV6-1 to TRBJ1-2; 7 bases are shared with TRBD1. The source is a man between 18 and 29 years old with Graves disease. The CDR3 reads CASRKPGGQTYGYTF. CDR3 in DNA: TGTGCCAGCAGGAAACCAGGGGGGCAAACCTATGGCTACACCTTC.